One sample yielded the 21 T cell receptor beta chains listed below, sequenced in a study of T cell changes during pregnancy in multiple sclerosis. Only in-frame clones appear in the TCRdb table, and some are missing; sequencing was by immunoSEQ multiplex PCR. This table has 51,000 or so clones, 93% appearing once. Source: peripheral blood, taken in the second trimester of pregnancy. The receptors here all came from a female donor with multiple sclerosis, enrolled in a pregnancy study.

V gene TRBV7-3 combines with J gene TRBJ2-1; 7 nucleotides align to TRBD2. Germline CDR1 reads SGHTA; CDR2 reads FQGTGA. V shed 1 base, J shed 2 bases, and the junction held 5 bases outside the gene matches. The CDR3 spans 16 residues. The CDR3 spells CASSLMRGGPYNEQFF. The CDR3 region has the DNA TGTGCCAGCAGCTTAATGCGCGGGGGACCCTACAATGAGCAGTTCTTC.

The chain employs TRBV27 and TRBJ2-1; 8 nucleotides agree with TRBD2. CDR3 length equals 16 residues. The V gene's germline CDR1 is MNHEY and CDR2 SMNVEV (reference sequence). V dropped 6 bases and J dropped 4; count of bases not matched to a gene: 11. CDR3 in amino acids: CASRQLAVGNYNEQFF. For the CDR3, the DNA is TGTGCCAGCAGGCAACTAGCGGTGGGGAATTACAATGAGCAGTTCTTC.

Notes on this clone: Different DNA sequences within this sample yield the same CDR3. The chain links TRBV14 to TRBJ2-2; 9 bases agree with TRBD1. The CDR3 spans 15 residues. CDR1 and CDR2 (germline): SGHDN, FVKESK. The J segment lost 5 bases and the V segment lost 5 bases, leaving 6 bases of the junction unmatched. CDR3 nucleotide sequence: TGTGCCAGCAGCAGGGACAGGGTCCCGACCGGGGAGCTGTTTTTT. It specifies CASSRDRVPTGELFF.

V and J are TRBV5-1 and TRBJ1-3, with D unresolved. This CDR3 region has 17 residues. With 2 bases removed from V and 1 base from J, the gap between germline ends came to 16 bases. From germline, CDR1 is SGHRS and CDR2 YFSETQ. DNA of the CDR3: TGCGCCAGCAGCTTCGTGTCAGGTCGTTTTTCTGGAAACACCATATATTTT. Encoded protein: CASSFVSGRFSGNTIYF.

This clone appeared a single time. The DNA of the CDR3 is TGTGCCAGCAGCCGCGACGGACAAAACACAGATACGCAGTATTTT. It translates to CASSRDGQNTDTQYF. V and J are TRBV7-6 and TRBJ2-3, with a possible D match to TRBD1 (5 bases). From germline, CDR1 is SGHVS and CDR2 FNYEAQ. Deletions cut 5 bases from V and 2 bases from J, with 14 bases between. The CDR3 is 15 amino acids.

The chain uses TRBV30 and TRBJ2-1; D call uncertain. With 2 bases removed from V and 7 bases from J, the gap between germline ends came to 9 bases. In germline, CDR1 is GTSNPN, CDR2 SVGIG (reference sequence). CDR3 length: 12 residues. The CDR3 nucleotides are TGTGCCTGGAGTCGAATCGGGAATGAGCAGTTCTTC. Protein product: CAWSRIGNEQFF.

This chain joins TRBV6-6 and TRBJ1-5; D gene uncertain. With 2 bases removed from V and 0 bases from J, the gap between germline ends came to 8 bases. The CDR3 totals 15 residues. CDR1 is MNHNY and CDR2 is SVGAGI in the germline V gene (reference sequence). CDR3 sequence (DNA): TGTGCCAGCAGTTACATGGCAAATAGCAATCAGCCCCAGCATTTT. It encodes CASSYMANSNQPQHF.

This clone was seen a single time. CDR3 sequence (DNA): TGTGCCACCAGCAGAGAGGGCAGATCTAATGAAAAACTGTTTTTT. It specifies CATSREGRSNEKLFF. V usage is TRBV15 and J usage is TRBJ1-4, with no clear D. Trimming cost V 0 bases and J 3 bases, with 8 bases left between them. CDR1 and CDR2 (germline): LNHNV, YYDKDF (reference sequence). The CDR3 sequence is 15 residues long.

The J gene is TRBJ1-3, the V gene TRBV7-9; D is undetermined. CDR1 and CDR2 (germline): SEHNR, FQNEAQ (reference sequence). This CDR3 is 14 amino acids long. Trimming cost V 2 bases and J 4 bases, with 9 bases left between them. CDR3 sequence (DNA): TGTGCCAGCAGCTTATTATCCCAGGGAAACACCATATATTTT. Encoded protein: CASSLLSQGNTIYF.

The rearrangement links TRBV28 to TRBJ1-1; D is possibly TRBD1 (5 bases). The CDR3 is made up of 13 amino acids. Deletions cut 6 bases from V and 4 bases from J, with 12 bases between. CDR1 and CDR2 from the germline V gene are MDHEN and SYDVKM. The CDR3, as DNA: TGTGCCAGCAGGGCCGGCGGGGGCACTGAAGCTTTCTTT. Its translation is CASRAGGGTEAFF.

The chain carries TRBV7-9 and TRBJ1-1; TRBD1 matches at 8 bases. The CDR3 consists of 15 residues. Germline V lookup: CDR1 SEHNR, CDR2 FQNEAQ (reference sequence). Germline trimming cut 5 bases from V and 0 bases from J; bases unmatched to any gene: 5. DNA for the CDR3: TGTGCCAGCAGCCGGGACAGGCGAATGAACACTGAAGCTTTCTTT. Its protein product is CASSRDRRMNTEAFF.

V and J are TRBV27 and TRBJ2-3; 8 nucleotides align to TRBD2. V was pared by 2 bases and J by 4 bases, with 14 bases of the junction left unmatched. This CDR3 spans 18 amino acids. Germline loops: CDR1 MNHEY, CDR2 SMNVEV (reference sequence). CDR3 region: CASSLKSIAGRGADTQYF. CDR3 DNA sequence: TGTGCCAGCAGTTTAAAATCGATAGCGGGGAGGGGGGCAGATACGCAGTATTTT.

This clone was seen only once. The chain is built from TRBV19 and TRBJ2-1; TRBD2 matches at 9 bases. V lost 5 bases, J lost 5 bases, and 4 bases stayed unmatched. Germline V CDR1 and CDR2: LNHDA, SQIVND (reference sequence). The CDR3 extends over 14 amino acids. The CDR3 spells CASSLASGNNEQFF. CDR3 DNA sequence: TGTGCCAGTAGTCTGGCTAGCGGGAACAATGAGCAGTTCTTC. Complete variable domain (other parts from reference TRBV19 and TRBJ2-1): DGGITQSPKYLFRKEGQNVTLSCEQNLNHDAMYWYRQDPGQGLRLIYYSQIVNDFQKGDIAEGYSVSREKKESFPLTVTSAQKNPTAFYLCASSLASGNNEQFFGPGTRLTVL.

The chain is built from TRBV2 and TRBJ2-1; TRBD2 agrees at 12 bases. Germline V lookup: CDR1 SNHLY, CDR2 FYNNEI. V lost 8 bases to trimming and J lost 1 base; unmatched junction nucleotides: 9. The CDR3 has 17 residues. This CDR3 reads CASAGTSGSNSYNEQFF. CDR3 bases: TGTGCCAGCGCCGGGACTAGCGGGTCCAATTCCTACAATGAGCAGTTCTTC.

This clone showed up just once. J is TRBJ2-1 and V is TRBV15; perhaps TRBD2 as D (5 bases). Trimming cost V 1 base and J 10 bases, with 8 bases left between them. Germline V CDR1 and CDR2: LNHNV, YYDKDF (reference sequence). The CDR3 is 12 amino acids. The CDR3 spells CATSRAQREQFF. The CDR3 DNA reads as TGTGCCACCAGCAGAGCACAGCGGGAGCAGTTCTTC.

The V call is TRBV14, the J call TRBJ2-1; 7 nucleotides align to TRBD1. This CDR3 comprises 14 residues. The V and J ends lost 0 bases and 8 bases, in that order; junction bases with no gene match: 4. The germline gives CDR1 SGHDN, CDR2 FVKESK. Here the CDR3 DNA reads TGTGCCAGCAGCCAAGAAAGGGGGCGAGATGAGCAGTTCTTC. Its translation is CASSQERGRDEQFF.

The rearrangement uses TRBV9 and TRBJ2-1; the match to TRBD2 covers 8 bases. Per germline, CDR1 SGDLS and CDR2 YYNGEE. This CDR3 contains 15 residues. Losses at the gene ends were 4 bases for V and 9 bases for J; bases not matched to a gene: 12. CDR3 DNA: TGTGCCAGCAGCTTAACCGGGGGGGGAGTCAGTGAGCAGTTCTTC. It codes for CASSLTGGGVSEQFF.

V is TRBV4-2 and J is TRBJ1-6, with TRBD1 matching 9 bases. The ends lost 10 bases at V and 9 bases at J; junction bases unmatched: 25. The CDR3 totals 19 residues. The germline CDR1 and CDR2 sequences are LGHNA and YNFKEQ. The CDR3 DNA reads as TGTGCCACCTCGGCCAAGTTGGACAGGGGAGCTACTGCCGGTTCACCCCTCCACTTT. Its protein is CATSAKLDRGATAGSPLHF.

The chain recombines TRBV18 with TRBJ1-1; 9 nucleotides agree with TRBD1. Trimming took 3 bases from V and 1 from J; bases not matched to a gene: 3. CDR3 length: 15 residues. The germline V gene has CDR1 KGHSH and CDR2 LQKENI. In DNA form, the CDR3 reads TGTGCCAGCTCACCCCGACAGGGGGAGAACACTGAAGCTTTCTTT. Encoded protein: CASSPRQGENTEAFF.

Only one count was recorded for this clone. The chain recombines TRBV15 with TRBJ1-5; possibly TRBD1 for D (5 bases). V was pared by 0 bases and J by 6 bases, with 12 bases between. Germline V gene sequence: CDR1 LNHNV, CDR2 YYDKDF (reference sequence). This CDR3 spans 15 amino acids. The CDR3 reads CATSRDLGLSQPQHF. CDR3 DNA sequence: TGTGCCACCAGCAGAGATCTGGGGCTGAGTCAGCCCCAGCATTTT.

The CDR3 loop is CASSPRRQGRETQYF. The CDR3 DNA sequence: TGTGCCAGCAGCCCCCGGCGACAGGGGAGGGAGACCCAGTACTTC. The gene calls are TRBV9 and TRBJ2-5; TRBD1 matches 8 bases. V lost 4 bases to trimming and J lost 5 bases; unmatched junction nucleotides: 10. The CDR3 loop spans 15 amino acids. Germline values: CDR1 SGDLS, CDR2 YYNGEE. The full variable domain, in which reference TRBV9 and TRBJ2-5 provide the parts outside the CDR3, is DSGVTQTPKHLITATGQRVTLRCSPRSGDLSVYWYQQSLDQGLQFLIQYYNGEERAKGNILERFSAQQFPDLHSELNLSSLELGDSALYFCASSPRRQGRETQYFGPGTRLLVL.